This T cell receptor (beta chain) is drawn from a study of regulatory T cells in long-lasting Graves disease. V dropped 0 bases and J dropped 4; count of bases not matched to a gene: 8. CDR3 length: 16 amino acids. CDR1 is SGDLS, CDR2 YYNGEE, per germline. Time point here: newly diagnosed GD, antithyroid drugs for less than 3 months. Preparation of the TCR library used RNA extracted from PBMCs. Investigators report Graves' disease was diagnosed under American Thyroid Association guidelines. Details on this clonotype: Its antigen is currently unknown.

Study findings and constraints: What was studied was peripheral blood only, and not thyroid tissue.

Arm-PCR of CDR3 regions and iRepertoire HTBI primers were used to build TCR beta libraries. TCRdb reprocessed the multiplex PCR reads via MiXCR and lists one record per CDR3 protein. Of 500,000 or so distinct CDR3 sequences listed, approximately 15% were seen once; the top ten hold more than 15%. This same sample was also part of a study on T cells in Graves' hyperthyroidism and ophthalmopathy.

The sample here was peripheral blood mononuclear cells (PBMCs), taken at new diagnosis, from a patient treated with antithyroid drugs. This clonotype was obtained from a woman between 45 and 60 years old with Graves disease. This chain uses TRBV9 with TRBJ2-5; 8 nucleotides agree with TRBD2. CDR3 DNA sequence: TGTGCCAGCAGCGTAGCGGGAGGGCCGCAGGGAGAGACCCAGTACTTC. Its protein product is CASSVAGGPQGETQYF. The variable domain in full, with the rest retrieved from reference TRBV9 and TRBJ2-5, is DSGVTQTPKHLITATGQRVTLRCSPRSGDLSVYWYQQSLDQGLQFLIQYYNGEERAKGNILERFSAQQFPDLHSELNLSSLELGDSALYFCASSVAGGPQGETQYFGPGTRLLVL.